This T cell receptor (beta chain) was retrieved from a study of CD8 T cells in ankylosing spondylitis. The germline CDR1 and CDR2 sequences are DFQATT and SNEGSKA (reference sequence). The CDR3 has 17 residues. The V and J ends lost 5 bases and 5 bases, in that order; junction bases with no gene match: 13. Quantitative 5'-RACE with molecular barcodes generated TCR beta libraries. From the 5' RACE reads, TCRdb called clonotypes with MiXCR, one entry per CDR3 protein. The sample holds fewer than 250,000 distinct CDR3 sequences, 32% seen once. Notes on this clonotype: Antigen unknown.

Study-wide results and caveats: Significant enrichment of disease-linked clones was reported in matched ankylosing spondylitis synovial fluid. Clones that were linked to disease were CD8+ and were relatively rare in peripheral blood.

The receptor was derived from a male donor with ankylosing spondylitis or in good health (not recorded which). Specimen: blood, either unsorted or a sorted T cell fraction (not recorded which). J is TRBJ2-5 and V is TRBV20-1; 14 positions match TRBD2. The CDR3 loop is CSALTSGGARTTETQYF. CDR3 DNA: TGCAGTGCTTTGACTAGCGGGGGGGCGAGGACGACGGAGACCCAGTACTTC.